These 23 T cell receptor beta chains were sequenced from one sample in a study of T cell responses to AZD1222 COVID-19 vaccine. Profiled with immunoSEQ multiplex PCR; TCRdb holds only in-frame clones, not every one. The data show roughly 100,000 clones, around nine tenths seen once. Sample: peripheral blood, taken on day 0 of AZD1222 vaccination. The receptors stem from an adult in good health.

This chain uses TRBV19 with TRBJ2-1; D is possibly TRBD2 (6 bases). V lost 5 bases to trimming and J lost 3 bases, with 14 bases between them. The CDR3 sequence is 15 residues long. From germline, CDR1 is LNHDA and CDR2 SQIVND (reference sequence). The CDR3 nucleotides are TGTGCCAGTAGTCTCTTAGCGGATCACTACAATGAGCAGTTCTTC. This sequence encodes CASSLLADHYNEQFF.

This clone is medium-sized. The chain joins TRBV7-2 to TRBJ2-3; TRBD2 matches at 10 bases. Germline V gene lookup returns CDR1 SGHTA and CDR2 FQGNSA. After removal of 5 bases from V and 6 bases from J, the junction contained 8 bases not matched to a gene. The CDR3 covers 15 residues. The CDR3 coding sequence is TGTGCCAGCAGCCCAGCGGGGGGGCCGGGTGATACGCAGTATTTT. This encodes CASSPAGGPGDTQYF. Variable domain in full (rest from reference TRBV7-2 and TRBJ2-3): GAGVSQSPSNKVTEKGKDVELRCDPISGHTALYWYRQSLGQGLEFLIYFQGNSAPDKSGLPSDRFSAERTGGSVSTLTIQRTQQEDSAVYLCASSPAGGPGDTQYFGPGTRLTVL.

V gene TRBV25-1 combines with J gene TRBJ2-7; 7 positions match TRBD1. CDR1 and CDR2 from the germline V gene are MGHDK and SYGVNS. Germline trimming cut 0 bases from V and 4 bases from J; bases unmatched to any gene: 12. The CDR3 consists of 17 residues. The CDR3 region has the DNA TGTGCCAGCAGTGAATATCCCCGGGACAGTGGGGGTTACGAGCAGTACTTC. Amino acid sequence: CASSEYPRDSGGYEQYF.

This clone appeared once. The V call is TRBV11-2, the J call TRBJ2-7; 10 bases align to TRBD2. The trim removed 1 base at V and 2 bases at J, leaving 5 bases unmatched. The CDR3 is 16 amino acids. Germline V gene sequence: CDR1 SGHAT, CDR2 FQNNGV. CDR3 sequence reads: CASSLVGSGGTYEQYF. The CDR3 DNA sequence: TGTGCCAGCAGCTTAGTGGGTAGCGGGGGGACCTACGAGCAGTACTTC.

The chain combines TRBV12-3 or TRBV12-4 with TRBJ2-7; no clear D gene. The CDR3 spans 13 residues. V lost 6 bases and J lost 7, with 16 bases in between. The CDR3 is CASRPGPQSEQYF. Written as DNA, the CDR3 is TGTGCCAGCAGACCCGGGCCACAATCGGAGCAGTACTTC.

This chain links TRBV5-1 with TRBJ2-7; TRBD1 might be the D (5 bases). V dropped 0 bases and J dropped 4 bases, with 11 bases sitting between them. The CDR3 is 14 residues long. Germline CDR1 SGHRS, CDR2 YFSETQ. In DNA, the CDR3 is TGCGCCAGCAGCTTGGGTCAGGGTTCGTACGAGCAGTACTTC. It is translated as CASSLGQGSYEQYF.

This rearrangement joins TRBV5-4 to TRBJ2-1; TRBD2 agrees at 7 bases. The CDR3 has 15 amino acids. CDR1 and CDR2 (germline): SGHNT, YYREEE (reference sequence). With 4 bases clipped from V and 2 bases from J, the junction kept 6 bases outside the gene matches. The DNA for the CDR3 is TGTGCCAGCAGCGGGGTGGCGGGGGCCTACAATGAGCAGTTCTTC. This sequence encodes CASSGVAGAYNEQFF.

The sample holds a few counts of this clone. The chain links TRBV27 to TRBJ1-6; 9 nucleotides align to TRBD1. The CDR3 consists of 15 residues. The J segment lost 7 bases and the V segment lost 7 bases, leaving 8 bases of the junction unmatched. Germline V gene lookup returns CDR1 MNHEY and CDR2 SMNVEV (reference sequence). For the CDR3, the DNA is TGTGCCAGCACTAAAGGGGACAGGGAAAATTCACCCCTCCACTTT. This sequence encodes CASTKGDRENSPLHF.

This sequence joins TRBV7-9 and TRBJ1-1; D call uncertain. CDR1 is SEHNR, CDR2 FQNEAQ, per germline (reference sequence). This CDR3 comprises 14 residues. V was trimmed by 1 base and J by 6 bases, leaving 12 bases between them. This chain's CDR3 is CASSLDGDGSEAFF. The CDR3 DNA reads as TGTGCCAGCAGCTTAGACGGAGATGGGTCTGAAGCTTTCTTT.

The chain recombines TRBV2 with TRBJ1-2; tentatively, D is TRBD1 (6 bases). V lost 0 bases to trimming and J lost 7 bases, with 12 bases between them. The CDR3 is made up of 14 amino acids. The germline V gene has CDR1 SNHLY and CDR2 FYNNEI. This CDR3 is CASSEAHRASGYTF. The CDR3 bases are TGTGCCAGCAGTGAAGCCCACAGGGCATCTGGCTACACCTTC.

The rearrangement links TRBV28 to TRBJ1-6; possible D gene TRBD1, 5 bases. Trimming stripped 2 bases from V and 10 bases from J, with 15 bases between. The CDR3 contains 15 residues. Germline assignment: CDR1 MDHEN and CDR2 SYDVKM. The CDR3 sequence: CASSLTGPRRSPLHF. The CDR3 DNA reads TGTGCCAGCAGTTTAACGGGGCCCAGGCGGTCACCCCTCCACTTT.

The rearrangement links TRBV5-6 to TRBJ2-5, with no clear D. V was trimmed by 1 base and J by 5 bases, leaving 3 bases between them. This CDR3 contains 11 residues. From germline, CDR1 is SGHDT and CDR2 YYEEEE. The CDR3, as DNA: TGTGCCAGCAGCTTGTTGGAGACCCAGTACTTC. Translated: CASSLLETQYF.

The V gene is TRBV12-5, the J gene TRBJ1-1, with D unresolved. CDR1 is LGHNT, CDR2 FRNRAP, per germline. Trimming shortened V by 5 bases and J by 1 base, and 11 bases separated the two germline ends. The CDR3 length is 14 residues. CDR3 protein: CASGPQTANTEAFF. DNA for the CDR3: TGTGCTAGTGGTCCTCAGACCGCGAACACTGAAGCTTTCTTT.

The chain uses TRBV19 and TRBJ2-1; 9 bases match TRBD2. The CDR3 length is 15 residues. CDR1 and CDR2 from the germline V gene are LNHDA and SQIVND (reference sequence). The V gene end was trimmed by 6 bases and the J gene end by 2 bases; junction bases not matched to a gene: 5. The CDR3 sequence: CASSRLAATYNEQFF. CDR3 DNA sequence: TGTGCCAGTAGCCGACTAGCGGCAACCTACAATGAGCAGTTCTTC. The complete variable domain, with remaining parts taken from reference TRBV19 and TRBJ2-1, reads DGGITQSPKYLFRKEGQNVTLSCEQNLNHDAMYWYRQDPGQGLRLIYYSQIVNDFQKGDIAEGYSVSREKKESFPLTVTSAQKNPTAFYLCASSRLAATYNEQFFGPGTRLTVL.

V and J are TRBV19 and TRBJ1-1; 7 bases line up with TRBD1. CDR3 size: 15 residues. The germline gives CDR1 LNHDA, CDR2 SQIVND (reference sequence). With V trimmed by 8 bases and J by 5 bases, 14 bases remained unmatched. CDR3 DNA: TGTGCCAGTCGACAGGGCACGTATGACTGGACTGAAGCTTTCTTT. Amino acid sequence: CASRQGTYDWTEAFF.

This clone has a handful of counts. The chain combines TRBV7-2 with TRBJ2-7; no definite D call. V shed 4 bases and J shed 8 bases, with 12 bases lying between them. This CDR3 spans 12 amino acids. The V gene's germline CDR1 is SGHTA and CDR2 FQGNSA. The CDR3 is CASSSDLGQQYF. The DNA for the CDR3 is TGTGCCAGCAGCTCTGACTTGGGCCAGCAGTACTTC.

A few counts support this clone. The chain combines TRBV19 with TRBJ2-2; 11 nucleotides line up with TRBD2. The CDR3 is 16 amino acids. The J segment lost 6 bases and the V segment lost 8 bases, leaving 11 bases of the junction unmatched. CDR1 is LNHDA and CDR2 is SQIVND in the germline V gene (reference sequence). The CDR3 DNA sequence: TGTGCCAGTGGGAGGCTAGCGGGGGGTTTCGCCGGGGAGCTGTTTTTT. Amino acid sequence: CASGRLAGGFAGELFF.

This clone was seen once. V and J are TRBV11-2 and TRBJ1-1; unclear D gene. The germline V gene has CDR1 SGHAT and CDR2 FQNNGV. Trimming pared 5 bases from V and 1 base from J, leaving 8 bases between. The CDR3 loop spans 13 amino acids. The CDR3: CASSPGGNTEAFF. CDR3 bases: TGTGCCAGCAGCCCAGGAGGGAACACTGAAGCTTTCTTT.

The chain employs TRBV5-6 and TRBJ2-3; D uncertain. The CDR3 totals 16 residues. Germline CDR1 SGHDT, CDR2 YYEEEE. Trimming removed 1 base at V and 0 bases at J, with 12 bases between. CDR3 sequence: CASSLLISVSTDTQYF. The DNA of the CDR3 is TGTGCCAGCAGCTTGTTAATCTCCGTTAGCACAGATACGCAGTATTTT.

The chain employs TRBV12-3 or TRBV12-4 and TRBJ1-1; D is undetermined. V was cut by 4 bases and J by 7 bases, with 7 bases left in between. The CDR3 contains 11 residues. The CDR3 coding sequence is TGTGCCAGCAGTTGGGCAGATGAAGCTTTCTTT. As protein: CASSWADEAFF.

The CDR3 region has the DNA TGTGCCAGCAGTGGGGACAGAGGAGTCGAAACTGAAGCTTTCTTT. This sequence encodes CASSGDRGVETEAFF. The chain couples TRBV2 to TRBJ1-1; 7 nucleotides agree with TRBD1. The V segment lost 4 bases and the J segment 5 bases; nucleotides outside the gene matches: 10. This CDR3 has 15 residues. Germline loops: CDR1 SNHLY, CDR2 FYNNEI.

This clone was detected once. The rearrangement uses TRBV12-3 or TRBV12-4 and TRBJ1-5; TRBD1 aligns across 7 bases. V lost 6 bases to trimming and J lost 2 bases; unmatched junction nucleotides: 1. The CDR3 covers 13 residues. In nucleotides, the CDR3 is TGTGCCAGCAGGGGGACAGGCAATCAGCCCCAGCATTTT. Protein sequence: CASRGTGNQPQHF.

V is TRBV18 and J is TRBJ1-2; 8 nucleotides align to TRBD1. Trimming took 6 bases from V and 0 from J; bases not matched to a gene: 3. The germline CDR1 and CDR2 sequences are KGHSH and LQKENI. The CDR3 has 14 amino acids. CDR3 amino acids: CASSTGGANYGYTF. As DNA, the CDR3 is TGTGCCAGCTCCACAGGGGGGGCTAACTATGGCTACACCTTC.